Here is one T cell receptor (beta chain) with its context. Its antigen is unknown. The method was immunoSEQ multiplex PCR; TCRdb's version includes in-frame clones alone and lacks a portion of them. The table includes over 130,000 clones, 80% to 95% detected once. The sample belongs to a study of T cell responses to AZD1222 COVID-19 vaccine. The germline V gene encodes CDR1 SGHRS and CDR2 YFSETQ. The CDR3 runs 11 residues. Trimming cost V 5 bases and J 0 bases, with 2 bases left between them. Overall study results and limits: The breadth and depth of Spike-specific TCRs increased once two AZD1222 doses had been given.

The chain combines TRBV5-1 with TRBJ2-5; no reliable D call. This clonotype originated in an adult in good health. This sample comprised peripheral blood, obtained on day 0 of AZD1222 vaccination. The CDR3 DNA is TGCGCCAGCAGATACCAAGAGACCCAGTACTTC. This codes for CASRYQETQYF.